The 10 T cell receptor beta chains below come from one sample, sequenced in a study of blood T cell repertoires in COVID-19. Only in-frame clones appear in the TCRdb table, and some are missing; sequencing was by immunoSEQ multiplex PCR. The table has 400,000 to 500,000 clones, more than 70% seen once; the top ten hold approximately 1.5%. Sequenced: PBMCs or T cells enriched from blood (not recorded which). Every receptor here comes from a young woman who had been exposed to COVID-19.

The chain combines TRBV2 with TRBJ1-4, with D perhaps TRBD1 (5 bases). CDR1 is SNHLY and CDR2 is FYNNEI in the germline V gene. The CDR3 is 14 amino acids. The germline V and J ends were trimmed by 1 base and 7 bases, with 10 bases remaining between them. CDR3 in amino acids: CASSEGAGREKLFF. The CDR3 coding sequence is TGTGCCAGCAGTGAAGGGGCAGGGCGTGAAAAACTGTTTTTT.

This chain connects TRBV30 to TRBJ1-6; TRBD1 is a possible D gene (6 bases). This CDR3 region has 14 residues. The V and J ends lost 1 base and 9 bases respectively, with 13 bases between them. Germline V gene lookup returns CDR1 GTSNPN and CDR2 SVGIG (reference sequence). CDR3 sequence (DNA): TGTGCCTGGAGTGCGGGGGGCGTGAGTTCACCCCTCCACTTT. Its protein is CAWSAGGVSSPLHF.

The chain joins TRBV3-1 (or the pseudogene TRBV3-2) to TRBJ1-6; 10 bases match TRBD1. J gave up 5 bases and V 2 bases, and 6 bases lay outside the gene matches. This CDR3 is built from 17 residues. Germline V CDR1 and CDR2: LGHDT, YNNKEL (reference sequence). The CDR3 DNA sequence: TGTGCCAGCAGCCAAAGGACAGGGGGAGACAATAATTCACCCCTCCACTTT. Residues: CASSQRTGGDNNSPLHF.

This rearrangement joins TRBV4-1 to TRBJ1-1; weak D call: TRBD1 (5 bases). Germline V lookup: CDR1 MGHRA, CDR2 YSYEKL. The CDR3 loop spans 14 amino acids. Between the trimmed V and J ends, which lost 0 bases and 10 bases, there was a span of 15 bases. In DNA, the CDR3 is TGCGCCAGCAGCCAAGAAGACAGCTCCTCTGTAGCTTTCTTT. It is translated as CASSQEDSSSVAFF.

This rearrangement joins TRBV6-5 to TRBJ2-7, with 11 positions matching TRBD2. Germline trimming cut 2 bases from V and 2 bases from J; bases unmatched to any gene: 5. This CDR3 region has 16 residues. From germline, CDR1 is MNHEY and CDR2 SVGAGI. The CDR3 loop reads CASSYAGTSGTYEQYF. DNA of the CDR3: TGTGCCAGCAGTTACGCCGGGACTAGCGGCACCTACGAGCAGTACTTC.

The CDR3: CASSLDTYGYTF. Here the CDR3 DNA reads TGTGCCAGCTCACTTGACACCTATGGCTACACCTTC. The J gene is TRBJ1-2, the V gene TRBV18; D unresolved. The CDR3 has 12 residues. Trimming cost V 4 bases and J 4 bases, with 7 bases left between them. Germline V gene data show CDR1 as KGHSH and CDR2 as LQKENI.

This chain uses TRBV7-9 with TRBJ2-7; 7 nucleotides agree with TRBD1. The CDR3 is 15 residues long. Trimming took 4 bases from V and 4 from J; bases not matched to a gene: 10. CDR1 SEHNR and CDR2 FQNEAQ come from the germline V gene (reference sequence). CDR3 in DNA: TGTGCCAGCAGCTGGGGGTCAGGGGGTCGGTACGAGCAGTACTTC. Its protein is CASSWGSGGRYEQYF. Full variable domain (missing parts from reference TRBV7-9 and TRBJ2-7): DTGVSQNPRHKITKRGQNVTFRCDPISEHNRLYWYRQTLGQGPEFLTYFQNEAQLEKSRLLSDRFSAERPKGSFSTLEIQRTEQGDSAMYLCASSWGSGGRYEQYFGPGTRLTVT.

The chain has TRBV9 and TRBJ2-2, with 7 bases lining up with TRBD2. With V trimmed by 1 base and J by 0 bases, 3 bases remained unmatched. Germline V gives CDR1 SGDLS, CDR2 YYNGEE. The CDR3 loop spans 16 amino acids. The CDR3 DNA reads TGTGCCAGCAGCGTAAGGGACTATGCGAACACCGGGGAGCTGTTTTTT. It codes for CASSVRDYANTGELFF. The whole variable domain, filled in from reference TRBV9 and TRBJ2-2, reads DSGVTQTPKHLITATGQRVTLRCSPRSGDLSVYWYQQSLDQGLQFLIQYYNGEERAKGNILERFSAQQFPDLHSELNLSSLELGDSALYFCASSVRDYANTGELFFGEGSRLTVL.

The chain joins TRBV19 to TRBJ1-2; 12 bases are shared with TRBD1. Germline CDR1 and CDR2: LNHDA and SQIVND (reference sequence). The junction had 2 bases not matched to a gene; V was cut back by 5 bases and J by 1 base. The CDR3 is 15 residues long. The CDR3 is CASSGDRGHNYGYTF. Written as DNA, the CDR3 is TGTGCCAGTAGTGGGGACAGGGGGCATAACTATGGCTACACCTTC.

This clone is a singleton in its sample. DNA for the CDR3: TGTGCCAGCAGCTTGTACTACGAGCAGTACTTC. As protein: CASSLYYEQYF. The rearrangement uses TRBV5-4 and TRBJ2-7; D is uncertain. CDR1 SGHNT and CDR2 YYREEE come from the germline V gene (reference sequence). With 1 base removed from V and 3 bases from J, the gap between germline ends came to 2 bases. This CDR3 comprises 11 residues.